This T cell receptor (beta chain) is from a study of blood T cell repertoires in COVID-19. The data were produced by immunoSEQ multiplex PCR, yet TCRdb's version contains in-frame clones alone and is incomplete. The table lists 50,000 to 75,000 clones, 70% to 85% of them singletons. Unmatched junction bases numbered 8, after V lost 3 bases and J lost 2 bases. Germline assignment: CDR1 KGHSH and CDR2 LQKENI. The CDR3 has 17 residues. This chain connects TRBV18 to TRBJ2-2; the match to TRBD1 covers 8 bases. The TCR was taken from a man aged 60-69 years with acute or convalescent COVID-19. Sequencing was performed on peripheral blood. The DNA of the CDR3 is TGTGCCAGCTCACCTCTGACAGGGGAACTTAACACCGGGGAGCTGTTTTTT. Protein sequence: CASSPLTGELNTGELFF.